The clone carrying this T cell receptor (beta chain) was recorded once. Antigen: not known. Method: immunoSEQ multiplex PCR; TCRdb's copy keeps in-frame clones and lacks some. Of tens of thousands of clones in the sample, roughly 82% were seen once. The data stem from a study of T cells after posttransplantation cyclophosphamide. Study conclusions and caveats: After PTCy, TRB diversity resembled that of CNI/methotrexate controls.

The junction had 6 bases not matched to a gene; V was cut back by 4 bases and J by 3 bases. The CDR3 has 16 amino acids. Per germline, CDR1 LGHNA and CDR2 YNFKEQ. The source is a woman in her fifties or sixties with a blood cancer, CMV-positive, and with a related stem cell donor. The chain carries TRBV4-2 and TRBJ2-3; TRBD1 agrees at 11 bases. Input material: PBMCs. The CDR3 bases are TGTGCCAGCAGCCCGTCAGGGACAGGGGGTACAGATACGCAGTATTTT. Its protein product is CASSPSGTGGTDTQYF.